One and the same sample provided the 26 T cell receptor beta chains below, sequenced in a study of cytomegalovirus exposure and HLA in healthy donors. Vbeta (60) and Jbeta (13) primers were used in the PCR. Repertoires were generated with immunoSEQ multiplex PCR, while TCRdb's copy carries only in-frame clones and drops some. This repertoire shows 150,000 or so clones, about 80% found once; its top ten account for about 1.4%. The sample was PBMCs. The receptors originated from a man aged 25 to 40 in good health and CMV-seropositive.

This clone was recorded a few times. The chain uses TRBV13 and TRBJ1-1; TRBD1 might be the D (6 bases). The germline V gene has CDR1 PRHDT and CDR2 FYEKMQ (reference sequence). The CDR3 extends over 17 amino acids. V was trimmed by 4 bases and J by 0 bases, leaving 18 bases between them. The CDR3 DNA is TGTGCCAGCAGCTATCGTCCCGGGACATTCGTGAACACTGAAGCTTTCTTT. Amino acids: CASSYRPGTFVNTEAFF.

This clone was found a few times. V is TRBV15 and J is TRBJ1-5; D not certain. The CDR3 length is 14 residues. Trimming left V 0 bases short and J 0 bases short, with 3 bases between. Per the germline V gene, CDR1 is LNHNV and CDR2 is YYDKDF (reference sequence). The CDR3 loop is CATSRDGSNQPQHF. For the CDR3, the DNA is TGTGCCACCAGCAGAGACGGTAGCAATCAGCCCCAGCATTTT. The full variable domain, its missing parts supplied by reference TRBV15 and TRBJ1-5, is DAMVIQNPRYQVTQFGKPVTLSCSQTLNHNVMYWYQQKSSQAPKLLFHYYDKDFNNEADTPDNFQSRRPNTSFCFLDIRSPGLGDTAMYLCATSRDGSNQPQHFGDGTRLSIL.

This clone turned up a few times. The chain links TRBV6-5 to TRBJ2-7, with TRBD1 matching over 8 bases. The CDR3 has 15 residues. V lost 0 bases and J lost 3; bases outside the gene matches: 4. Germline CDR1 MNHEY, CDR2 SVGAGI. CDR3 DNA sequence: TGTGCCAGCAGTTACTCCCCCAGGGGGCTCTACGAGCAGTACTTC. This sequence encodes CASSYSPRGLYEQYF.

The CDR3 nucleotides read TGTGCCAGCTCACTGTCGACAGGCAGACTAGCGGGAGGTGGAGATACGCAGTATTTT. It specifies CASSLSTGRLAGGGDTQYF. The V and J genes are TRBV18 and TRBJ2-3; the match to TRBD2 covers 13 bases. This CDR3 is 19 amino acids long. V shed 4 bases, J shed 5 bases, and the junction held 15 bases outside the gene matches. The germline gives CDR1 KGHSH, CDR2 LQKENI. Together with reference TRBV18 and TRBJ2-3, the CDR3 gives the full variable domain: NAGVMQNPRHLVRRRGQEARLRCSPMKGHSHVYWYRQLPEEGLKFMVYLQKENIIDESGMPKERFSAEFPKEGPSILRIQQVVRGDSAAYFCASSLSTGRLAGGGDTQYFGPGTRLTVL.

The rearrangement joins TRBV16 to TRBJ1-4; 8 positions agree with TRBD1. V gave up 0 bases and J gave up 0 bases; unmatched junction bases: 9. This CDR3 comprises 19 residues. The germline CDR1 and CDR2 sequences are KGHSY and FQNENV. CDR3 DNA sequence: TGTGCCAGCAGCCAATCCGAGGGGGACAGGCGATCAACTAATGAAAAACTGTTTTTT. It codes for CASSQSEGDRRSTNEKLFF.

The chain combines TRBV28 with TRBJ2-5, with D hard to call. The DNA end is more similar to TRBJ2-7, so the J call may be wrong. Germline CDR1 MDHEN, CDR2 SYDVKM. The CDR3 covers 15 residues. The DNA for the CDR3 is TGTGCCAGCAGTTTATTTGGTCCGAAAAGCTACGAGCAGTACTTC. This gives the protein CASSLFGPKSYEQYF.

DNA of the CDR3: TGTGCCAGCAGTCCCAGTCGCAATCAGCCCCAGCATTTT. Translated, it gives CASSPSRNQPQHF. This chain links TRBV27 with TRBJ1-5; the D is unclear. With 5 bases removed from V and 2 bases from J, the gap between germline ends came to 7 bases. The germline gives CDR1 MNHEY, CDR2 SMNVEV (reference sequence). The CDR3 is 13 residues long.

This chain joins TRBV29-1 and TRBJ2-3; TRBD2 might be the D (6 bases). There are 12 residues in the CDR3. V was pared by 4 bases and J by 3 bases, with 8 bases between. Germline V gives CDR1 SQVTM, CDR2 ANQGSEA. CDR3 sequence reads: CSVVLATDTQYF. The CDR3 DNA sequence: TGCAGCGTTGTACTAGCAACAGATACGCAGTATTTT.

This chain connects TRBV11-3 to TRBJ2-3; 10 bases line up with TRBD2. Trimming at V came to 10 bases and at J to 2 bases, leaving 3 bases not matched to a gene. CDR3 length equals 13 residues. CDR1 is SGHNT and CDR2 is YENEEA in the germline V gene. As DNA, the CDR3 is TGTGCCACCGGACTAGCGGACACAGATACGCAGTATTTT. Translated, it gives CATGLADTDTQYF.

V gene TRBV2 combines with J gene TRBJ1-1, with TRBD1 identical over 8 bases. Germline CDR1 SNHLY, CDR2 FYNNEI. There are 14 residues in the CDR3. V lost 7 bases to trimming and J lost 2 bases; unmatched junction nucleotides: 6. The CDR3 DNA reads TGTGCCAGCATTTCCGGGACAGGAAACACTGAAGCTTTCTTT. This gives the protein CASISGTGNTEAFF.

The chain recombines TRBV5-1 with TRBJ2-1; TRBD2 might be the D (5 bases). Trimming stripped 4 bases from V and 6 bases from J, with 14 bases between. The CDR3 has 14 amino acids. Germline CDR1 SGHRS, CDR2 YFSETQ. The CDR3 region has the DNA TGCGCCAGCAGCCCCGGGAAGGGAGTCAATGAGCAGTTCTTC. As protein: CASSPGKGVNEQFF.

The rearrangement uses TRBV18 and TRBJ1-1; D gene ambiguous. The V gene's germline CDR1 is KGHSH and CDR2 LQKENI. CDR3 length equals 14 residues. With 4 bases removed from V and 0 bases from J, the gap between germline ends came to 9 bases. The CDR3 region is CASSRSIVNTEAFF. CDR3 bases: TGTGCCAGCTCACGGAGTATCGTGAACACTGAAGCTTTCTTT.

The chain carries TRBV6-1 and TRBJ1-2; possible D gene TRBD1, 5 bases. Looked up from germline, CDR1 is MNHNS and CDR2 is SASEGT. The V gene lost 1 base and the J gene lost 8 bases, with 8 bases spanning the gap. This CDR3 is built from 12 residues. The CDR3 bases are TGTGCCAGCAGTGAAGGCTGGGGCGGCTACACCTTC. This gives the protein CASSEGWGGYTF.

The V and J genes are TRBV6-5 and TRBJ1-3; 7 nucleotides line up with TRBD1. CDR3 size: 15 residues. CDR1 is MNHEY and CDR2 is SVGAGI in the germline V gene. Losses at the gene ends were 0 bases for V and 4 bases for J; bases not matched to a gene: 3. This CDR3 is CASSYSTGSGNTIYF. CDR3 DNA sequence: TGTGCCAGCAGTTACTCGACAGGGTCCGGAAACACCATATATTTT.

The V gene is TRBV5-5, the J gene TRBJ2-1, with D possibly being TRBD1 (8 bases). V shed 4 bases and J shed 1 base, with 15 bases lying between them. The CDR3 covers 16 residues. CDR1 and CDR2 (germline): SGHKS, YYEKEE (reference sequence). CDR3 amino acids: CASSTGGQASYNEQFF. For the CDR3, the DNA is TGTGCCAGCAGCACGGGGGGACAGGCATCCTACAATGAGCAGTTCTTC.

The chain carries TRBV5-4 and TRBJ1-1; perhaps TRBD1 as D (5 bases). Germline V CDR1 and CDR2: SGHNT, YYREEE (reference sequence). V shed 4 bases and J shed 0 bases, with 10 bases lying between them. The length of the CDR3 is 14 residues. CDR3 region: CASSPGTLNTEAFF. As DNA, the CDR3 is TGTGCCAGCAGCCCCGGGACTTTGAACACTGAAGCTTTCTTT.

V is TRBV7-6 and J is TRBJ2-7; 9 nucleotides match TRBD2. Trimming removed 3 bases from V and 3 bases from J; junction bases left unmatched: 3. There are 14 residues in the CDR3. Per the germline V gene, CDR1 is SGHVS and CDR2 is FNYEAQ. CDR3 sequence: CASSLSSGGYEQYF. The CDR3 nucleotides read TGTGCCAGCAGCTTGAGTAGCGGGGGCTACGAGCAGTACTTC.

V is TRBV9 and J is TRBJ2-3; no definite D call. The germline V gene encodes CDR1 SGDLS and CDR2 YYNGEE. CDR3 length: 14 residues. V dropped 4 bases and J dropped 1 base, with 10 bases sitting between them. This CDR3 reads CASSPRRGTDTQYF. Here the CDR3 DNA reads TGTGCCAGCAGCCCTCGTCGGGGCACAGATACGCAGTATTTT.

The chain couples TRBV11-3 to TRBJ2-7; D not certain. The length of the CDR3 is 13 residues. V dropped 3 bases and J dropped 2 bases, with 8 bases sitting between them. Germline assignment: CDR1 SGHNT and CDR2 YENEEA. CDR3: CASSFKLPYEQYF. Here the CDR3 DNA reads TGTGCCAGCAGCTTTAAGCTCCCCTACGAGCAGTACTTC. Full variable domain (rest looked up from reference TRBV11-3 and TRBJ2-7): EAGVVQSPRYKIIEKKQPVAFWCNPISGHNTLYWYLQNLGQGPELLIRYENEEAVDDSQLPKDRFSAERLKGVDSTLKIQPAELGDSAVYLCASSFKLPYEQYFGPGTRLTVT.

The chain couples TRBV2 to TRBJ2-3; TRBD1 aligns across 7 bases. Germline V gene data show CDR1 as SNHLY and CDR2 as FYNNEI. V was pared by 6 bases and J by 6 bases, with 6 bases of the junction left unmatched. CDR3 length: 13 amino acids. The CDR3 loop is CASSAPTGDTQYF. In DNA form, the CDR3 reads TGTGCCAGCAGCGCCCCGACAGGGGATACGCAGTATTTT.

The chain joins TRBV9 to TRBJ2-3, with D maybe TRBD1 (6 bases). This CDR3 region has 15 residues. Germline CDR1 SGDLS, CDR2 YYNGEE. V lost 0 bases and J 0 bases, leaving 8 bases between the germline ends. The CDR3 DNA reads TGTGCCAGCAGCGTAGGGGGACAAAGCACAGATACGCAGTATTTT. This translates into CASSVGGQSTDTQYF.

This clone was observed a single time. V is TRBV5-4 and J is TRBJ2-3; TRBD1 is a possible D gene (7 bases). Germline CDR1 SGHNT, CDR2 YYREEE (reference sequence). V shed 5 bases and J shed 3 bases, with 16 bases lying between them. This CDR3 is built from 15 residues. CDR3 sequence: CASRRGRGRTDTQYF. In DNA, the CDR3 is TGTGCCAGCAGACGGGGCAGGGGGAGGACAGATACGCAGTATTTT.

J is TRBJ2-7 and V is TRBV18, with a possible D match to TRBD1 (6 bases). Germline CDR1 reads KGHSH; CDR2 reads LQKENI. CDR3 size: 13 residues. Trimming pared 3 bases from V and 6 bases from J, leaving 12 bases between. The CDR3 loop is CASSPGTRLEQYF. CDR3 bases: TGTGCCAGCTCACCCGGGACAAGACTCGAGCAGTACTTC.

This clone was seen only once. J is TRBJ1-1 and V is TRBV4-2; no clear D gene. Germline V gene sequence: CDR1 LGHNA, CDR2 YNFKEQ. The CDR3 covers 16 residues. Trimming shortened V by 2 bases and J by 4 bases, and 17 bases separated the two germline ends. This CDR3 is CASSQPPGRPFTEAFF. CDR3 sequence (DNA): TGTGCCAGCAGCCAACCCCCGGGAAGGCCCTTCACTGAAGCTTTCTTT.

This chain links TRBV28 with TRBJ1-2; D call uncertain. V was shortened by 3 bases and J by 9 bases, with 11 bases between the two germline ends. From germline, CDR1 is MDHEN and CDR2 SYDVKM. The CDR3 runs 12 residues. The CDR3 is CASSFERYRYTF. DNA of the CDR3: TGTGCCAGCAGTTTTGAGAGGTATCGCTACACCTTC.

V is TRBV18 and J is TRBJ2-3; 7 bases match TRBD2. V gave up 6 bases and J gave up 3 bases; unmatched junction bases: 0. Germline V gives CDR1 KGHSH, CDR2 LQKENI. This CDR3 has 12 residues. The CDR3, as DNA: TGTGCCAGCTCGGGAGGGACAGATACGCAGTATTTT. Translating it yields CASSGGTDTQYF.